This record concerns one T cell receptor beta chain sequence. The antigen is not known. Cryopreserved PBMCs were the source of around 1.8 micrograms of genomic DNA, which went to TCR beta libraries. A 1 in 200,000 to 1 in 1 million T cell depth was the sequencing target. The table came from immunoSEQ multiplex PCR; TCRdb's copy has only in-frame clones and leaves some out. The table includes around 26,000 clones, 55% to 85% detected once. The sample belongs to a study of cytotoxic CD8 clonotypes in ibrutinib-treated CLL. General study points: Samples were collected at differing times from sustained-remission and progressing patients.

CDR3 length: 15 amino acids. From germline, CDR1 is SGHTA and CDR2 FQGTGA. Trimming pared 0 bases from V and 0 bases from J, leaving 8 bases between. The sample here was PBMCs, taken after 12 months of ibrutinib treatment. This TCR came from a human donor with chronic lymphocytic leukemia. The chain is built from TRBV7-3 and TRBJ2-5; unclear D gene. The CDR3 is CASSLTATYQETQYF. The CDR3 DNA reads TGTGCCAGCAGCTTAACGGCGACGTACCAAGAGACCCAGTACTTC.